This T cell receptor beta chain came from a study of shared T cell receptors in the human thymus. In this sample, this clone turned up once. The data were produced by immunoSEQ multiplex PCR, yet TCRdb's version contains in-frame clones alone and is incomplete. The sample includes hundreds of thousands of clones, about 90% of them seen just once. CDR3 size: 16 residues. Trimming stripped 1 base from V and 4 bases from J, with 14 bases between. The V gene's germline CDR1 is LGHNA and CDR2 YSLEER. A further study also used this sample, focusing on human thymus T cells. This second study says: The people who donated were healthy Finnish babies having corrective surgery for congenital heart defects. The study used thymus tissue resected during corrective heart surgery. Thymic as well as blood repertoires seemed to favor certain V and J genes unevenly. Overlap was high between thymic repertoires from unrelated individuals, as reported in related research.

This TCR was sampled from a boy less than two years old with a congenital heart defect. The chain employs TRBV4-3 and TRBJ1-3; possibly TRBD1 for D (5 bases). Sample: thymocytes. CDR3 DNA sequence: TGCGCCAGCAGCCAAGGGGGGGGGAACGCGGGAAACACCATATATTTT. Protein: CASSQGGGNAGNTIYF.